This T cell receptor beta chain was captured by sequencing in a study of identical twins. Study findings and constraints: Fewer insertions were carried by abundant cord blood beta clonotypes, but none was seen in memory repertoires.

Using its own MiXCR run on the 5' RACE reads, TCRdb lists one record per CDR3 protein. The table shows about 1.7 million distinct CDR3 sequences, with about 31% occurring only once. Turning to this clonotype: Its specificity is not known.

Per the germline V gene, CDR1 is SGHTA and CDR2 is FQGNSA. This CDR3 is built from 13 residues. The V end lost 5 bases, the J end lost 3 bases, and 10 bases lay between the germline ends. The J gene is TRBJ1-2, the V gene TRBV7-2, with TRBD1 as a possible D gene (5 bases). The sequencing input was cord blood. The source is a newborn girl in good health. CDR3 DNA sequence: TGTGCCAGCAGCGAGACAGTGTACTATGGCTACACCTTC. Translating it yields CASSETVYYGYTF.